The subject of this entry is one TCR beta chain. Germline CDR1 SGHVS, CDR2 FQNEAQ. The CDR3 has 12 residues. V was trimmed by 2 bases and J by 8 bases, leaving 9 bases between them. This entry comes from a study of blood T cell repertoires in COVID-19. Study details: In each case, the material was cDNA or gDNA derived from T cells, B-cell-depleted T cells, or PBMCs.

Original handling: Reference gene primer amplification gave nucleated cell count estimates. The assay was immunoSEQ multiplex PCR, and TCRdb's table has in-frame clones only and misses some. V and J calls and clone size are those listed in that table; D and trimming were worked out from the DNA. Counted here are about 82,000 clones, about 86% occurring once; the ten biggest clones make up about 18%. The source of this sequence is a woman in her fifties or sixties with acute or convalescent COVID-19. The chain has TRBV7-8 and TRBJ1-1; D gene unclear. Sequencing input: peripheral blood. CDR3 protein: CASSLPGFEAFF. The DNA of the CDR3 is TGTGCCAGCAGCTTACCAGGTTTCGAAGCTTTCTTT.